This entry lists 10 T cell receptor beta chains sequenced from one sample in a study of T cells in Graves' hyperthyroidism and ophthalmopathy (dated by TCRdb to between 2018 and 2020). Receptor amplification or capture employed multiplex PCR. TCRdb lists the instrument as Illumina HiSeq 2000. Amplification of TCR beta CDR3 regions was carried out from RNA transcripts. The first round of RT-PCR for the TCR CDR3 was performed with the HTBI primer set and the Qiagen OneStep RT-PCR kit. In-frame beta chains were kept once TCRdb had trimmed the public reads at Q25 with fastp and called clones with MiXCR. Rows merge per CDR3 protein into single entries with the most common DNA and genes. This sample comprises 270,000 or so distinct CDR3 sequences, about 25% of them detected only once. The ten largest clones capture around 30% of the sample. The material sequenced was blood. Receptor source: a man between 40 and 49 years old with Graves' hyperthyroidism that later progressed to Graves' ophthalmopathy.

In its sample, this clonotype was seen many times. The rearrangement joins TRBV29-1 to TRBJ2-7; the match to TRBD2 covers 7 bases. Germline CDR1 SQVTM, CDR2 ANQGSEA. CDR3 length: 11 amino acids. With 5 bases clipped from V and 9 bases from J, the junction kept 7 bases outside the gene matches. CDR3 in DNA: TGCAGCGTTTTAACTAGCGTCGCGCAGTACTTC. Translated, it gives CSVLTSVAQYF.

This clonotype was seen a few times. The chain uses TRBV6-2 or TRBV6-3 and TRBJ1-5; a weak D match, TRBD1 (6 bases). Trimming removed 2 bases at V and 6 bases at J, with 11 bases between. The CDR3 consists of 14 residues. Germline values: CDR1 MNHEY, CDR2 SVGEGT. As DNA, the CDR3 is TGTGCCAGCAGTTACACACAGGGAGGTCAGCCCCAGCATTTT. This codes for CASSYTQGGQPQHF.

The table lists this clonotype with many counts. This rearrangement joins TRBV12-3 or TRBV12-4 to TRBJ1-1; D gene ambiguous. V was cut by 3 bases and J by 1 base, with 3 bases left in between. The CDR3 has 12 amino acids. CDR3 bases: TGTGCCAGCAGTTTGTGGAACACTGAAGCTTTCTTT. Translating gives CASSLWNTEAFF.

This clonotype showed up many times. The genes are TRBV28 and TRBJ1-5, with D possibly TRBD1 on 6 matching bases. The V end was cut by 10 bases, the J end by 16 bases, with 17 bases between. Germline V lookup: CDR1 MDHEN, CDR2 SYDVKM. CDR3 length: 10 residues. The CDR3 sequence is CATSGHGGHF. The CDR3 DNA reads as TGTGCCACCTCGGGACACGGAGGTCATTTT.

This clonotype came up many times. V usage is TRBV7-6 and J usage is TRBJ2-7; a weak D match, TRBD2 (5 bases). V was pared by 5 bases and J by 2 bases, with 10 bases between. The V gene's germline CDR1 is SGHVS and CDR2 FNYEAQ. This CDR3 has 13 residues. The CDR3 region has the DNA TGTGCCAGCAGCCTAGAGGAGGCCTACGAGCAGTACTTC. Its protein is CASSLEEAYEQYF.

CDR3 sequence (DNA): TGTGCCAGTAGTATTCCTCCCTCCTACGAGCAGTACTTC. It specifies CASSIPPSYEQYF. J is TRBJ2-7 and V is TRBV19; no firm D call. V lost 3 bases to trimming and J lost 0 bases, with 6 bases between them. Germline V CDR1 and CDR2: LNHDA, SQIVND (reference sequence). The CDR3 sequence is 13 residues long.

This clonotype has at least ten counts. The rearrangement joins TRBV7-2 to TRBJ2-7, with D possibly being TRBD2 (6 bases). Trimming left V 3 bases short and J 0 bases short, with 12 bases between. The CDR3 is made up of 15 amino acids. Germline CDR1 is SGHTA and CDR2 is FQGNSA. The CDR3 nucleotides read TGTGCCAGCAGCTTCCTATACGGGGGCTCCTACGAGCAGTACTTC. Translating it yields CASSFLYGGSYEQYF.

This clonotype was counted at least ten times. V usage is TRBV27 and J usage is TRBJ1-2; 9 nucleotides line up with TRBD1. From germline, CDR1 is MNHEY and CDR2 SMNVEV (reference sequence). The length of the CDR3 is 18 residues. V lost 4 bases and J lost 4; bases outside the gene matches: 16. Here the CDR3 reads CASSSLNPGQGKIYGYTF. The CDR3 region has the DNA TGTGCCAGCAGTTCATTAAATCCGGGACAGGGAAAAATCTATGGCTACACCTTC.

This clonotype was seen at least ten times. The V call is TRBV4-1, the J call TRBJ1-1; no firm D call. From germline, CDR1 is MGHRA and CDR2 YSYEKL. This CDR3 contains 14 residues. Trimming cost V 0 bases and J 0 bases, with 5 bases left between them. CDR3 region: CASSQDRMNTEAFF. Here the CDR3 DNA reads TGCGCCAGCAGCCAAGACAGAATGAACACTGAAGCTTTCTTT.

The chain uses TRBV29-1 and TRBJ2-5; D may correspond to TRBD1 or TRBD2 (5 bases each). The length of the CDR3 is 14 residues. CDR1 is SQVTM and CDR2 is ANQGSEA in the germline V gene. Trimming removed 4 bases from V and 2 bases from J, with 14 bases in between. The CDR3 nucleotides are TGCAGCGTTGGGGGGACCGACTATCAAGAGACCCAGTACTTC. Amino acids: CSVGGTDYQETQYF.